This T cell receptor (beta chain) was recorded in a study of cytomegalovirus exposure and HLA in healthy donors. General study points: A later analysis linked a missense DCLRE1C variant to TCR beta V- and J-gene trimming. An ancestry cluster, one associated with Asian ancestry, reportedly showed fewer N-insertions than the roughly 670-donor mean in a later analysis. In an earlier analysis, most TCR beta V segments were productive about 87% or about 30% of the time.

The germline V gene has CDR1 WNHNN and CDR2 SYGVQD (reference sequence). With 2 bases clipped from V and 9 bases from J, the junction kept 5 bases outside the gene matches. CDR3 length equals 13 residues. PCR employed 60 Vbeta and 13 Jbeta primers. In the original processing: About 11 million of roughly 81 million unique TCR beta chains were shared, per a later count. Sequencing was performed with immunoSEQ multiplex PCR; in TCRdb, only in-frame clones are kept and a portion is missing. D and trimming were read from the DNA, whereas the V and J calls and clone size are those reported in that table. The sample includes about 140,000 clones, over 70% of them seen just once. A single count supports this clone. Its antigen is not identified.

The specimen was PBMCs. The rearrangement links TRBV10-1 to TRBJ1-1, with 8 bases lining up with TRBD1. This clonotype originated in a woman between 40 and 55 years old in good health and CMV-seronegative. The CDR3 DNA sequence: TGCGCCAGCAGTGAGACGGACAGGGCCAAAGCTTTCTTT. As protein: CASSETDRAKAFF.